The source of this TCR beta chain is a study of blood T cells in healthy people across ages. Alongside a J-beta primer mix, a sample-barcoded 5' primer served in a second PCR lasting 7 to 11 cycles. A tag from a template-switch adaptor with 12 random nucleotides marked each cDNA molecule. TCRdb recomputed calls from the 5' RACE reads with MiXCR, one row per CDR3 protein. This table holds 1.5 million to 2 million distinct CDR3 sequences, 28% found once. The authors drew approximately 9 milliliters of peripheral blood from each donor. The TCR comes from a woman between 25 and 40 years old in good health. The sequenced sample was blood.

CDR3 nucleotides: TGCGCCAGCAGCCCATCCACAAGTCCCTCTAATGAAAAACTGTTTTTT. Translating gives CASSPSTSPSNEKLFF. The V call is TRBV4-1, the J call TRBJ1-4; D not certain. The CDR3 is 16 residues long. The ends were cut back, 4 bases at V and 3 bases at J, with 15 bases in the middle. CDR1 and CDR2 from the germline V gene are MGHRA and YSYEKL.